Listed here are 17 T cell receptor beta chains from one sample, sequenced in a study of CD8+CD57+ T cells in acquired aplastic anemia. Genomic DNA was employed as the template in profiling TCR beta VDJ and CDR3. MiXCR, applied by TCRdb to the reads, yields one record per CDR3 protein. Of about 170,000 distinct CDR3 sequences listed, 55% to 70% are singletons. The specimen was sorted CD4+, CD8+, or CD8+CD57+ T cells (not recorded which) from PBMCs. The receptors here all came from a human donor in good health.

This clonotype was observed at least ten times. The chain recombines TRBV6-1 with TRBJ1-5; TRBD1 agrees at 9 bases. With V trimmed by 3 bases and J by 5 bases, 11 bases remained unmatched. Germline V CDR1 and CDR2: MNHNS, SASEGT. The CDR3 is 17 residues long. As DNA, the CDR3 is TGTGCCAGCAGTGAGATACAGGGGGCGCAGGGCTATCAGCCCCAGCATTTT. Translation gives CASSEIQGAQGYQPQHF.

This clonotype was counted many times. CDR3: CASSAWTSGSYNEQFF. CDR3 DNA sequence: TGTGCCAGCAGCGCCTGGACTAGCGGCTCCTACAATGAGCAGTTCTTC. The chain links TRBV5-4 to TRBJ2-1, with 10 bases matching TRBD2. Unmatched junction bases numbered 4, after V lost 4 bases and J lost 0 bases. Germline V lookup: CDR1 SGHNT, CDR2 YYREEE (reference sequence). This CDR3 region has 16 residues. The full variable domain, with the rest looked up from reference TRBV5-4 and TRBJ2-1, is ETGVTQSPTHLIKTRGQQVTLRCSSQSGHNTVSWYQQALGQGPQFIFQYYREEENGRGNFPPRFSGLQFPNYSSELNVNALELDDSALYLCASSAWTSGSYNEQFFGPGTRLTVL.

The CDR3 spells CASSEGTEDYEQYF. Written as DNA, the CDR3 is TGTGCCAGCAGCGAGGGGACCGAGGACTACGAGCAGTACTTC. The chain recombines TRBV5-5 with TRBJ2-7; D may match TRBD1 or TRBD2 (5 bases each). The germline V and J ends were trimmed by 4 bases and 3 bases, with 14 bases remaining between them. The V gene's germline CDR1 is SGHKS and CDR2 YYEKEE (reference sequence). The CDR3 is 14 amino acids.

For the CDR3, the DNA is TGTGCCAGCACCGCACCGGGACTAGCGGGACGGTACGAGCAGTACTTC. Translating it yields CASTAPGLAGRYEQYF. The V call is TRBV7-9, the J call TRBJ2-7, with 13 bases fitting TRBD2. The CDR3 is 16 amino acids. V lost 7 bases, J lost 4 bases, and 10 bases stayed unmatched. The germline CDR1 and CDR2 sequences are SEHNR and FQNEAQ (reference sequence).

The V call is TRBV25-1, the J call TRBJ1-4, with D possibly matching TRBD1 (5 bases). V was trimmed by 3 bases and J by 4 bases, leaving 12 bases between them. CDR3 length: 15 amino acids. Germline assignment: CDR1 MGHDK and CDR2 SYGVNS. CDR3 DNA sequence: TGTGCCAGCAGTGAGTCAGGGTTACTTAATGAAAAACTGTTTTTT. This gives the protein CASSESGLLNEKLFF.

In its sample, this clonotype was seen many times. CDR3 sequence (DNA): TGTGCCAGTATTCGAGCCGCACTGATCTGCGGCTACACCTTC. As protein: CASIRAALICGYTF. This rearrangement joins TRBV19 to TRBJ1-2, with D uncertain. The CDR3 totals 14 residues. Per the germline V gene, CDR1 is LNHDA and CDR2 is SQIVND (reference sequence). Between the trimmed V and J ends, which lost 7 bases and 8 bases, there was a span of 20 bases.

The chain is built from TRBV5-4 and TRBJ2-7, with D possibly being TRBD1 (5 bases). CDR3 length: 14 residues. Deletions cut 1 base from V and 3 bases from J, with 11 bases between. Germline CDR1 is SGHNT and CDR2 is YYREEE (reference sequence). This CDR3 reads CASSLQGAGYEQYF. In DNA form, the CDR3 reads TGTGCCAGCAGCTTGCAGGGCGCCGGCTACGAGCAGTACTTC.

This chain joins TRBV7-4 and TRBJ2-7, with D perhaps matching TRBD1 (6 bases). V lost 1 base and J lost 5, with 18 bases in between. This CDR3 is built from 16 residues. CDR1 is SGHVT, CDR2 SQSDAQ, per germline. CDR3 bases: TGTGCCAGCAGCTTAGTCGCTACGGGACAAACCCACGAGCAGTACTTC. Translating it yields CASSLVATGQTHEQYF.

The chain couples TRBV10-2 to TRBJ2-2; 9 nucleotides agree with TRBD1. Germline CDR1 and CDR2: WSHSY and SAAADI. CDR3 length: 15 residues. V shed 2 bases and J 6 bases; nucleotides not matched to a gene: 4. The CDR3 DNA sequence: TGCGCCAGCAGTGAGAGGACAGGGGAATCCGGGGAGCTGTTTTTT. Residues: CASSERTGESGELFF.

V and J are TRBV15 and TRBJ2-7; D is unclear. Trimming took 0 bases from V and 2 from J, leaving 5 bases between them. The CDR3 contains 13 residues. Germline CDR1 LNHNV, CDR2 YYDKDF (reference sequence). CDR3: CATSRDSAYEQYF. DNA for the CDR3: TGTGCCACCAGCAGAGATTCGGCCTACGAGCAGTACTTC.

This clonotype was seen repeatedly, ten times or more. The CDR3 DNA follows: TGTGCCAGTAGAACTCGGGGTAGCGCGCCTCGGGAGACCCAGTACTTC. Its protein is CASRTRGSAPRETQYF. The chain joins TRBV19 to TRBJ2-5; D perhaps matches TRBD2 (5 bases). V lost 6 bases, J lost 5 bases, and 22 bases lay in between. CDR1 LNHDA and CDR2 SQIVND come from the germline V gene (reference sequence). This CDR3 contains 16 residues.

On this clonotype itself: Because the CDR3's place on the DNA is in doubt, the DNA is left out and the CDR3 is given as listed by TCRdb. The chain employs TRBV10-3 and TRBJ1-5; the DNA was not used to check the table's D call, TRBD1. Germline lookup yields CDR1 ENHRY and CDR2 SYGVKD. From its first to its last residue, the CDR3 has 22 amino acids. CDR3 loop: CAISESSDRDGYTFGWGQPQHF.

This clonotype has more than one count but fewer than ten. The gene calls are TRBV29-1 and TRBJ1-1; a possible D gene is TRBD1 (6 bases). Germline loops: CDR1 SQVTM, CDR2 ANQGSEA. CDR3 size: 16 residues. V lost 4 bases and J lost 7, with 25 bases in between. The CDR3 DNA reads TGCAGCGTTGTCCGTCCCTTACCGACAGGTCTTGGTGAAGCTTTCTTT. This sequence encodes CSVVRPLPTGLGEAFF. Supplemented by reference TRBV29-1 and TRBJ1-1, the full variable domain reads SAVISQKPSRDICQRGTSLTIQCQVDSQVTMMFWYRQQPGQSLTLIATANQGSEATYESGFVIDKFPISRPNLTFSTLTVSNMSPEDSSIYLCSVVRPLPTGLGEAFFGQGTRLTVV.

The chain joins TRBV2 to TRBJ2-7; TRBD1 agrees at 7 bases. V trimming: 2 bases; J trimming: 2 bases; junction bases outside the gene matches: 6. CDR1 SNHLY and CDR2 FYNNEI come from the germline V gene. CDR3 size: 15 residues. The CDR3: CASSEWVGGAYEQYF. The CDR3 DNA follows: TGTGCCAGCAGTGAATGGGTAGGGGGCGCCTACGAGCAGTACTTC.

This clonotype was recorded at least ten times. V gene TRBV11-2 combines with J gene TRBJ2-7; D is unresolved. The length of the CDR3 is 15 residues. Germline CDR1 reads SGHAT; CDR2 reads FQNNGV. V lost 1 base to trimming and J lost 6 bases, with 16 bases between them. In DNA, the CDR3 is TGTGCCAGCAGCTTAGCGGGTCAGACATCTGGCGAGCAGTACTTC. It translates to CASSLAGQTSGEQYF.

The genes are TRBV24-1 and TRBJ2-3; 8 nucleotides match TRBD1. The CDR3 is 15 amino acids. Per germline, CDR1 KGHDR and CDR2 SFDVKD. V lost 4 bases and J lost 5; bases outside the gene matches: 7. Written as DNA, the CDR3 is TGTGCCACCAGTGACCGTGGACAGGGCGTAGATACGCAGTATTTT. It encodes CATSDRGQGVDTQYF.

This clonotype was recorded a few times. The rearrangement joins TRBV19 to TRBJ2-5, with D hard to call. CDR1 is LNHDA and CDR2 is SQIVND in the germline V gene (reference sequence). The V gene lost 5 bases and the J gene lost 0 bases, with 4 bases spanning the gap. The CDR3 is made up of 12 amino acids. The CDR3 coding sequence is TGTGCCAGTAGTGGAAACCAAGAGACCCAGTACTTC. Amino acid sequence: CASSGNQETQYF.